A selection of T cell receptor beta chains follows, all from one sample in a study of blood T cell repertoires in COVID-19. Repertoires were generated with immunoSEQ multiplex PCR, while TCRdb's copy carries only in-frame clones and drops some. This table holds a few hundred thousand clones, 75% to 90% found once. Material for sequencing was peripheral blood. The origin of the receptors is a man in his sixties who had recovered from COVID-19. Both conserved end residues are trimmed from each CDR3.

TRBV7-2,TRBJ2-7,ASSTGQGYEQY
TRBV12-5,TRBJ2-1,ASGPAKGTSGLSSYNEQF
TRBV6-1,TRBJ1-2,ASSEIVGRSGYT
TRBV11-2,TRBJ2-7,ASSSEITGPSYEQY
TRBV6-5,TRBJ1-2,ASSYSQGAIGYT
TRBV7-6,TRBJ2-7,ASSLAGQGAYEQY
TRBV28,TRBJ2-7,ASSTQGLAYEQY
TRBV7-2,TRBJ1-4,ASSKQDNEKLF
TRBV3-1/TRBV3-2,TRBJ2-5,ASSPRGGSRFGGQETQY
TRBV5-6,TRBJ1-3,ASSWDDRRIGNTIY
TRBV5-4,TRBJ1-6,ASSHGGSWNSPLH
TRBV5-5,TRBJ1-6,ASSLRGQGTSPLH
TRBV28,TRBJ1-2,ASSFGRANYGYT
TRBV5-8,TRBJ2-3,ASTVTDTQY
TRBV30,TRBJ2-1,AWSRAVGTVAYNEQF
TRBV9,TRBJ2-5,ASSPRTLAIQETQY
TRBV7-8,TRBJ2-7,ASSRDSSSYEQY
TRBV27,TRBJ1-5,ASRSTSSFFKH
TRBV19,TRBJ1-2,ASTPTDNYGYT
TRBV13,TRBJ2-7,ASSLGMGSSYEQY
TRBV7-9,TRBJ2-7,ASSLQYEQY
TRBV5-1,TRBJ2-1,ASSLDPGNEQF
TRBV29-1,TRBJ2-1,SVKSSGSYNEQF
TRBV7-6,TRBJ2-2,ASSLRSSGAGELF